The TCR beta chain under discussion was sequenced for a study of siplizumab effects on memory and regulatory T cells. Study results and limitations: There was no confirmation of the suppressive function of proliferating Tregs from siplizumab cultures. Sequences below about 10^-5 frequency were poorly captured, and few alloreactive clones mapped to unstimulated subsets.

On this clone: Its antigen is not identified.

Roughly 99,000 TCR templates underwent assay in each sample. Sequenced by immunoSEQ multiplex PCR; TCRdb stores in-frame clones only, minus some. The sample lists about 97,000 clones, about nine tenths occurring once. There are 14 residues in the CDR3. The trim removed 8 bases at V and 6 bases at J, leaving 12 bases unmatched. The germline CDR1 and CDR2 sequences are SNHLY and FYNNEI. This chain joins TRBV2 and TRBJ1-1; 7 nucleotides match TRBD1. The source of this sequence is a human donor in good health. Input material: non-Treg CD4+ T cells sorted from blood. CDR3 loop: CASLEGGGSAEAFF. DNA of the CDR3: TGTGCCAGCCTGGAAGGGGGCGGGAGCGCTGAAGCTTTCTTT.